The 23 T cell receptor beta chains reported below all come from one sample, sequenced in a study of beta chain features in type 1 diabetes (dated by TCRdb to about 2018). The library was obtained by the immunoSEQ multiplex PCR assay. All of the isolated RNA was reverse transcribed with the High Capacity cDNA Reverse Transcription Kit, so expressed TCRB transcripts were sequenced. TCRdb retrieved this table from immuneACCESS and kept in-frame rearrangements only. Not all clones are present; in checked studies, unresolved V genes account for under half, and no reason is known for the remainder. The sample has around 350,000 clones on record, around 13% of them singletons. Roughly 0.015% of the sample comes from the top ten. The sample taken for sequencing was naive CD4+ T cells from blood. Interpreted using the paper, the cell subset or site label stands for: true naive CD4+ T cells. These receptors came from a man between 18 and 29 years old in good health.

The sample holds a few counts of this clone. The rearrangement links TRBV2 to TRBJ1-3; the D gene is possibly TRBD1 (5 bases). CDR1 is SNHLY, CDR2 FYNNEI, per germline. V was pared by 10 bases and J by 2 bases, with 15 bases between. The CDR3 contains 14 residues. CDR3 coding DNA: TGTGCCACCACGTTCGGCAGGGCTGGAAACACCATATATTTT. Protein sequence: CATTFGRAGNTIYF.

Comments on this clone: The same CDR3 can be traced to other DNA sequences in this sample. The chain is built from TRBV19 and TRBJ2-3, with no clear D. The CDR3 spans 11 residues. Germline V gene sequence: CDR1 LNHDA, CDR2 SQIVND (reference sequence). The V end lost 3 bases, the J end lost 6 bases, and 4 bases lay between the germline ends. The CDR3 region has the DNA TGTGCCAGTAGTATCAGGGATACGCAGTATTTT. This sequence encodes CASSIRDTQYF.

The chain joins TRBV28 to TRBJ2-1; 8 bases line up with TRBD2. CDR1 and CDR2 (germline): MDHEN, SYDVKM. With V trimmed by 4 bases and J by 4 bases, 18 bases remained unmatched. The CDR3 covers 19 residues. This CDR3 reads CASSSHPGGAAGQYNEQFF. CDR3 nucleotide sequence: TGTGCCAGCAGTTCCCACCCCGGGGGGGCAGCCGGTCAGTACAATGAGCAGTTCTTC.

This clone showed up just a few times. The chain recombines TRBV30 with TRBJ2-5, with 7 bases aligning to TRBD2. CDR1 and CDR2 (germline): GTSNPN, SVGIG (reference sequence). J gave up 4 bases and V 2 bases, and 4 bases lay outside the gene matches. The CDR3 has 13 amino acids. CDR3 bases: TGTGCCTGGAGTCGGGGCGGGGGAGAGACCCAGTACTTC. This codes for CAWSRGGGETQYF.

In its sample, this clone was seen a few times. Written as DNA, the CDR3 is TGTGCCAGCAGCTCCTCCGGGACAGGGTATACGCCCCAGCATTTT. It encodes CASSSSGTGYTPQHF. The V gene is TRBV28, the J gene TRBJ1-5, with 9 bases lining up with TRBD1. The CDR3 is made up of 15 amino acids. CDR1 and CDR2 from the germline V gene are MDHEN and SYDVKM. V shed 6 bases, J shed 9 bases, and the junction held 12 bases outside the gene matches.

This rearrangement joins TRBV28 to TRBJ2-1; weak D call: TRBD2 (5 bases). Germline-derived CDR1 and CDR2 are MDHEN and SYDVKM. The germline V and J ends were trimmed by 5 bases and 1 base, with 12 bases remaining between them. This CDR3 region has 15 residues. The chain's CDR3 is CASSARGVSYNEQFF. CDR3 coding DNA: TGTGCCAGCAGTGCCCGGGGAGTATCCTACAATGAGCAGTTCTTC.

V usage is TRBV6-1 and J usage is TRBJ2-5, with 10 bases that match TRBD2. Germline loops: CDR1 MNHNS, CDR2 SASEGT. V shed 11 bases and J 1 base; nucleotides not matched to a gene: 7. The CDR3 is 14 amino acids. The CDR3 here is CAGSRLAGQETQYF. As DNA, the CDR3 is TGTGCCGGATCTAGACTAGCGGGCCAAGAGACCCAGTACTTC.

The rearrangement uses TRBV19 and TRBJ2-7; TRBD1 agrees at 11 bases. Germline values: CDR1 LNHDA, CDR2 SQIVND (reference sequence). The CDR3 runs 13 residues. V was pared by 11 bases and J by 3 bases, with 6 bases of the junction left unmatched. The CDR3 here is CASSGTGGYEQYF. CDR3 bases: TGTGCCTCCTCCGGGACAGGGGGCTACGAGCAGTACTTC.

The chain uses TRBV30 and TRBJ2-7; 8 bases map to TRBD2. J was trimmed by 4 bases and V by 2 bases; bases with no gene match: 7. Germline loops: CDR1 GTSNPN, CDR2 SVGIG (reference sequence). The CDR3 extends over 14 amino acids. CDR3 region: CAWSRLAPEYEQYF. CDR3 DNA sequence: TGTGCCTGGAGTCGACTAGCGCCGGAGTACGAGCAGTACTTC.

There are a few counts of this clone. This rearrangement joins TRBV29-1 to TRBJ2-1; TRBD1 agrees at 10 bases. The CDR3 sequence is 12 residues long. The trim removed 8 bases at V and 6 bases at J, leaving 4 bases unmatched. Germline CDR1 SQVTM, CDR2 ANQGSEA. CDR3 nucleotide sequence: TGCAGCACGGACAGGGGGGGCAATGAGCAGTTCTTC. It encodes CSTDRGGNEQFF.

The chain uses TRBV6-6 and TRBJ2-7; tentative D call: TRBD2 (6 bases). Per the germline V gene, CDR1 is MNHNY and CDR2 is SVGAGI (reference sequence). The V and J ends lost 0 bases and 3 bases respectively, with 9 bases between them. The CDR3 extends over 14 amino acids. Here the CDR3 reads CASSYSGGNYEQYF. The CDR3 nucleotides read TGTGCCAGCAGTTACTCAGGCGGGAACTACGAGCAGTACTTC.

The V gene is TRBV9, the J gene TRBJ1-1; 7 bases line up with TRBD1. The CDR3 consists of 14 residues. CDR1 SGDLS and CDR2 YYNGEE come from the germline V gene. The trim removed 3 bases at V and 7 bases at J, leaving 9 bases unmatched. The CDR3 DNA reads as TGTGCCAGCAGCGGACCAAGGGACAGCCTTGAAGCTTTCTTT. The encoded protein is CASSGPRDSLEAFF.

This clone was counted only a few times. The CDR3 DNA reads TGTGCCAGCAGCTTAGAAGGCAGGGGGCACACCTTC. Translation: CASSLEGRGHTF. The rearrangement uses TRBV7-8 and TRBJ1-2; 8 bases line up with TRBD1. With V trimmed by 1 base and J by 12 bases, 4 bases remained unmatched. From germline, CDR1 is SGHVS and CDR2 FQNEAQ. The length of the CDR3 is 12 residues.

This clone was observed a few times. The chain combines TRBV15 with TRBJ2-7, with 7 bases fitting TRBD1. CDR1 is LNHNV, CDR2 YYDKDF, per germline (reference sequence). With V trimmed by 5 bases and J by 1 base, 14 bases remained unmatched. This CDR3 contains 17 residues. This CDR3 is CATSARQGSQYSYEQYF. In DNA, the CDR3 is TGTGCCACCAGCGCAAGACAGGGATCCCAATATTCCTACGAGCAGTACTTC.

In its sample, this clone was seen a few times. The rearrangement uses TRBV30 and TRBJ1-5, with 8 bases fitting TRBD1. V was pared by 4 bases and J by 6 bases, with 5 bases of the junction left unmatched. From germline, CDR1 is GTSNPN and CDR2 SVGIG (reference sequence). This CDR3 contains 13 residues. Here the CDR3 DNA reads TGTGCCTGGACCCCAGGGACAGGTCAGCCCCAGCATTTT. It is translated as CAWTPGTGQPQHF.

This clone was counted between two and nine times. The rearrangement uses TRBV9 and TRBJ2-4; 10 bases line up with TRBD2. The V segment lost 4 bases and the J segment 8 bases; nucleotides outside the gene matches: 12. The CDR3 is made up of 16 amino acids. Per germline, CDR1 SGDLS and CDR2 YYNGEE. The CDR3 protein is CASSPGRLAGDDIQYF. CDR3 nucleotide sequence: TGTGCCAGCAGCCCCGGGAGGCTAGCGGGAGATGACATTCAGTACTTC.

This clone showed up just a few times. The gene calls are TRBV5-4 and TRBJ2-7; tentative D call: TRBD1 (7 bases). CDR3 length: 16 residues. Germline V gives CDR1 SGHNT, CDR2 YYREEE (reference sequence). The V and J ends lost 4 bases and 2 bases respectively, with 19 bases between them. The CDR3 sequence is CASSQGSGGKTYEQYF. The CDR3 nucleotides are TGTGCCAGCAGCCAAGGGTCAGGGGGGAAGACCTACGAGCAGTACTTC.

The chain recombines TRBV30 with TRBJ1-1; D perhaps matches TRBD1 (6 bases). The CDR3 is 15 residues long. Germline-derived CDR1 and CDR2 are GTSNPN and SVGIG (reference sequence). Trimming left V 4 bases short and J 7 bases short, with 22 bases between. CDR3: CAWTGMTGIGDEAFF. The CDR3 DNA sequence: TGTGCCTGGACTGGGATGACAGGTATAGGGGATGAAGCTTTCTTT.

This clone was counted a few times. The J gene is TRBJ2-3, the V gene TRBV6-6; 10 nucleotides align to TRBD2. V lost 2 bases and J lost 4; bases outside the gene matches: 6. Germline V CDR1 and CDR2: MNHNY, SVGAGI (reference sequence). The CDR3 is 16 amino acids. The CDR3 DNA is TGTGCCAGCAGTTACCAGCGGGAGGGCCCCGCAGATACGCAGTATTTT. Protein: CASSYQREGPADTQYF.

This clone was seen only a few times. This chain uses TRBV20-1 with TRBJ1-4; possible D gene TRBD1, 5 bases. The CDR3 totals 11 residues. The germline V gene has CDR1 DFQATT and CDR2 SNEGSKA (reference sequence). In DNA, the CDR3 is TGCAGCTCCGGGGACTACGAAAAACTGTTTTTT. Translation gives CSSGDYEKLFF.

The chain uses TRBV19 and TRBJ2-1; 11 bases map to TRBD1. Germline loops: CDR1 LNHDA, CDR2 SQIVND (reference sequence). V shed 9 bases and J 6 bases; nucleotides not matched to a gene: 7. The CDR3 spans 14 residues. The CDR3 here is CASRLDRGPNEQFF. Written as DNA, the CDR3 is TGTGCCAGCAGACTGGACAGGGGGCCCAATGAGCAGTTCTTC.

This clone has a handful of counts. The CDR3 sequence is CASSPQEGTYEQYF. Written as DNA, the CDR3 is TGTGCCAGCAGTCCTCAGGAGGGAACCTACGAGCAGTACTTC. The chain joins TRBV7-2 to TRBJ2-7, with D possibly TRBD2 on 6 matching bases. The V end was cut by 6 bases, the J end by 2 bases, with 14 bases between. CDR1 SGHTA and CDR2 FQGNSA come from the germline V gene. The CDR3 is 14 amino acids.

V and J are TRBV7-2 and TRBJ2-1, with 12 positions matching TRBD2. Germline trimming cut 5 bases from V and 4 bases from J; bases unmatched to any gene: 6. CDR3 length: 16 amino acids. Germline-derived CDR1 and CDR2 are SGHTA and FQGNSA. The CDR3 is CASSPSGLAGYNEQFF. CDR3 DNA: TGTGCCAGCAGCCCCTCGGGACTAGCGGGTTACAATGAGCAGTTCTTC.